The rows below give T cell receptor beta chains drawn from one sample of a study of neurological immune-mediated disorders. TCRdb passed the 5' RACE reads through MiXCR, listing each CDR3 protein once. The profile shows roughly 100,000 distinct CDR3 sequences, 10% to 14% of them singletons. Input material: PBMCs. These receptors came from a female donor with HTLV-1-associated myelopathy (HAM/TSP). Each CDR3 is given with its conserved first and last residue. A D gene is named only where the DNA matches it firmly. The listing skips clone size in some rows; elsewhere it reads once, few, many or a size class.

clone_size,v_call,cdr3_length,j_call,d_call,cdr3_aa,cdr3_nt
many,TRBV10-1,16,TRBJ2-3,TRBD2,CASSESSGLGSGTQYF,TGCGCCAGCAGTGAGTCGAGCGGACTAGGCTCGGGTACGCAGTATTTT
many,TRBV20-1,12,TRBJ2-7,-,CSARDRGYEQYF,TGCAGTGCTAGAGACAGGGGCTACGAGCAGTACTTC
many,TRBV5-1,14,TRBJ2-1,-,CASSISTSYNEQFF,TGCGCCAGCAGCATTAGTACGTCCTACAATGAGCAGTTCTTC
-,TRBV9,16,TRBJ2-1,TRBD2,CASSVGGTSGDNEQFF,TGTGCCAGCAGCGTAGGAGGGACTAGCGGGGACAATGAGCAGTTCTTC
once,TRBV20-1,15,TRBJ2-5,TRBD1,CSARGQTGGEGTQYF,TGCAGTGCTAGAGGTCAGACAGGGGGCGAAGGGACCCAGTACTTC
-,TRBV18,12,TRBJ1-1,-,CASSYYDTEAFF,TGTGCCAGCTCATATTACGACACTGAAGCTTTCTTT
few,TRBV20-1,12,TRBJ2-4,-,CSARGVPNIQYF,TGCAGTGCTAGGGGGGTACCAAACATTCAGTACTTC
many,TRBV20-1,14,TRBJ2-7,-,CSAIPSGHQYEQYF,TGCAGTGCCATACCCTCGGGTCATCAGTACGAGCAGTACTTC
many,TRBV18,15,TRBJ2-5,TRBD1,CASSPDREVRETQYF,TGTGCCAGCTCACCGGACAGGGAGGTTAGAGAGACCCAGTACTTC
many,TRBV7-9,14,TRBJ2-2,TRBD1,CASPPDRVTGELFF,TGTGCCAGCCCCCCGGACAGGGTCACCGGGGAGCTGTTTTTT
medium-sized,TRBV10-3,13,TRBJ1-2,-,CAISEVPGSASRF,TGTGCCATCAGTGAAGTACCGGGATCCGCCTCGCGCTTC
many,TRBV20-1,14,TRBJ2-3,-,CSARKGGYTDTQYF,TGCAGTGCTAGAAAGGGGGGATACACAGATACGCAGTATTTT
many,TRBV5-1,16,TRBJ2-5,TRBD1,CASSFSGGGSRETQYF,TGCGCCAGCAGCTTTTCAGGGGGCGGAAGCAGAGAGACCCAGTACTTC
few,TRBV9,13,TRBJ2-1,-,CASSVVGSDEQFF,TGTGCCAGCAGCGTAGTTGGTTCCGATGAGCAGTTCTTC
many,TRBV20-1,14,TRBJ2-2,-,CSARSPGRTGELFF,TGCAGTGCTAGATCCCCTGGACGGACCGGGGAGCTGTTTTTT
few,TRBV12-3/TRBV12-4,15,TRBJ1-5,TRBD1,CASSSRTGYNQPQHF,TGTGCCAGCAGTTCCCGGACAGGGTACAATCAGCCCCAGCATTTT
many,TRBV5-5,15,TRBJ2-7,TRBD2,CASSTRLAGTYEQYF,TGTGCCAGCAGCACGCGACTAGCGGGGACCTACGAGCAGTACTTC
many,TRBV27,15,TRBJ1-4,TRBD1,CASSLNRGRYEKLFF,TGTGCCAGCAGTTTAAACAGGGGGCGTTATGAAAAACTGTTTTTT
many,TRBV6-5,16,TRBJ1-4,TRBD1,CASSYYRGPTNEKLFF,TGTGCCAGCAGTTACTACAGGGGCCCAACTAATGAAAAACTGTTTTTT
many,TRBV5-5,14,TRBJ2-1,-,CASSLDVWGNEQFF,TGTGCCAGCAGCTTGGACGTTTGGGGCAATGAGCAGTTCTTC
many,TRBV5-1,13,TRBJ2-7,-,CASNLSGSYEQYF,TGCGCCAGCAACTTGAGCGGCTCCTACGAGCAGTACTTC
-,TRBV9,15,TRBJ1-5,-,CASSGPRAGDQPQHF,TGTGCCAGCAGCGGCCCCCGGGCAGGGGATCAGCCCCAGCATTTT
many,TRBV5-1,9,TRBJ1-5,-,CASRRPQHF,TGCGCCAGCAGGAGGCCCCAGCATTTT
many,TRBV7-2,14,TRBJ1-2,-,CASSLGTGNYGYTF,TGTGCCAGCAGCTTAGGCACAGGTAACTATGGCTACACCTTC
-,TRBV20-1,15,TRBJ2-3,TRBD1,CSARVTGGVLDTQYF,TGCAGTGCTAGAGTGACAGGGGGCGTCCTGGATACGCAGTATTTT
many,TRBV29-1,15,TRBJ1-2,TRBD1,CSVEGGATGNYGYTF,TGCAGCGTTGAAGGGGGGGCGACAGGGAACTATGGCTACACCTTC
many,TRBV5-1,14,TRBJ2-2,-,CASSLGANTGELFF,TGCGCCAGCAGCTTGGGGGCGAACACCGGGGAGCTGTTTTTT